This TCR beta chain is from a study of control samples from healthy donors and cancer patients. Assay: immunoSEQ multiplex PCR; the TCRdb copy retains only in-frame clones and omits some. The sample shows 100,000 to 150,000 clones, roughly nine tenths of them seen only once. V was shortened by 7 bases and J by 0 bases, with 4 bases between the two germline ends. In germline, CDR1 is MDHEN, CDR2 SYDVKM. CDR3 length: 13 residues. The sample taken for sequencing was blood. The source of this sequence is a man aged 18 to 30 in good health. The V gene is TRBV28, the J gene TRBJ2-6, with D unresolved. The chain's CDR3 is CASKGSGANVLTF. CDR3 nucleotides: TGTGCCAGCAAGGGCTCTGGGGCCAACGTCCTGACTTTC.